These 27 T cell receptor beta chains were sequenced from one sample in a study of blood T cell repertoires in COVID-19. Assay: immunoSEQ multiplex PCR; the TCRdb copy retains only in-frame clones and omits some. This table has roughly 300,000 clones, approximately 89% appearing once. Sequenced input: PBMCs or T cells enriched from blood (not recorded which). Receptors originate from a woman under 40 who had recovered from COVID-19.

This chain connects TRBV28 to TRBJ2-3, with TRBD2 matching 8 bases. The CDR3 runs to 15 residues. Germline CDR1 MDHEN, CDR2 SYDVKM. V was clipped by 8 bases and J by 0 bases; unmatched bases: 7. This chain's CDR3 is CASGDSGASTDTQYF. Written as DNA, the CDR3 is TGTGCCAGCGGAGATAGCGGGGCCAGCACAGATACGCAGTATTTT. Using reference TRBV28 and TRBJ2-3 for the parts outside the CDR3, the full variable domain is DVKVTQSSRYLVKRTGEKVFLECVQDMDHENMFWYRQDPGLGLRLIYFSYDVKMKEKGDIPEGYSVSREKKERFSLILESASTNQTSMYLCASGDSGASTDTQYFGPGTRLTVL.

The V gene is TRBV5-1, the J gene TRBJ2-1, with D possibly matching TRBD1 (6 bases). From germline, CDR1 is SGHRS and CDR2 YFSETQ. CDR3 length: 13 amino acids. V shed 3 bases and J shed 6 bases, with 10 bases lying between them. The CDR3 here is CASSSTGSNEQFF. In DNA form, the CDR3 reads TGCGCCAGCAGCTCCACAGGGAGCAATGAGCAGTTCTTC.

This clone showed up just once. The chain has TRBV9 and TRBJ2-3, with a possible D match to TRBD1 (5 bases). V was shortened by 0 bases and J by 4 bases, with 12 bases between the two germline ends. Germline CDR1 is SGDLS and CDR2 is YYNGEE. This CDR3 contains 15 residues. This chain's CDR3 is CASSVGGRVSDTQYF. The DNA of the CDR3 is TGTGCCAGCAGCGTAGGCGGCAGGGTATCAGATACGCAGTATTTT. The variable domain in full, completed from reference TRBV9 and TRBJ2-3, reads DSGVTQTPKHLITATGQRVTLRCSPRSGDLSVYWYQQSLDQGLQFLIQYYNGEERAKGNILERFSAQQFPDLHSELNLSSLELGDSALYFCASSVGGRVSDTQYFGPGTRLTVL.

The CDR3 sequence: CASSVIYYYEQYF. The CDR3 region has the DNA TGCGCCAGCAGTGTTATCTACTACTACGAGCAGTACTTC. This sequence joins TRBV23-1 and TRBJ2-7, with D hard to call. TRBV23-1 counts as an open reading frame of uncertain function. Trimming removed 5 bases from V and 3 bases from J, with 11 bases in between. There are 13 residues in the CDR3.

This clone was picked up a small number of times. This rearrangement joins TRBV19 to TRBJ2-1, with 7 bases lining up with TRBD2. The germline V gene encodes CDR1 LNHDA and CDR2 SQIVND (reference sequence). Losses at the gene ends were 2 bases for V and 5 bases for J; bases not matched to a gene: 3. The CDR3 totals 14 residues. The CDR3, as DNA: TGTGCCAGTAGTATATGGCTAGCGGACAATGAGCAGTTCTTC. Translated, it gives CASSIWLADNEQFF.

The gene calls are TRBV19 and TRBJ1-2; weak D call: TRBD1 (5 bases). Germline CDR1 LNHDA, CDR2 SQIVND (reference sequence). Trimming pared 6 bases from V and 8 bases from J, leaving 19 bases between. The CDR3 runs to 14 residues. This CDR3 is CASRPSLWGEGYTF. The CDR3 nucleotides are TGTGCCAGTAGACCCTCCCTCTGGGGCGAGGGCTACACCTTC.

The rearrangement links TRBV27 to TRBJ2-1; 11 bases fit TRBD1. Looked up from germline, CDR1 is MNHEY and CDR2 is SMNVEV (reference sequence). CDR3 size: 16 residues. V lost 2 bases, J lost 2 bases, and 2 bases stayed unmatched. The CDR3 region has the DNA TGTGCCAGCAGTTTAGGACAGGGGGCCCCCTACAATGAGCAGTTCTTC. Translating gives CASSLGQGAPYNEQFF.

Only one count was recorded for this clone. The chain joins TRBV27 to TRBJ1-4; D is perhaps TRBD1 (6 bases). In germline, CDR1 is MNHEY, CDR2 SMNVEV (reference sequence). V lost 2 bases to trimming and J lost 1 base, with 11 bases between them. This CDR3 is 16 amino acids long. The CDR3: CASSLRGGVTNEKLFF. The CDR3 DNA reads TGTGCCAGCAGTTTAAGAGGGGGGGTAACTAATGAAAAACTGTTTTTT.

The J gene is TRBJ2-3, the V gene TRBV5-1, with TRBD2 matching over 9 bases. The germline V gene encodes CDR1 SGHRS and CDR2 YFSETQ. J gave up 2 bases and V 5 bases, and 6 bases lay outside the gene matches. The CDR3 loop spans 15 amino acids. In DNA form, the CDR3 reads TGCGCCAGCAGGCATAGCGGGGGCATCACAGATACGCAGTATTTT. It is translated as CASRHSGGITDTQYF.

This clone appeared a single time. The CDR3 sequence: CASSQVSQGGETQYF. The CDR3 region has the DNA TGTGCCAGCAGCCAAGTGTCTCAGGGGGGAGAGACCCAGTACTTC. The chain has TRBV3-1 (or the pseudogene TRBV3-2) and TRBJ2-5; D possibly corresponds to TRBD1 (7 bases). Per germline, CDR1 LGHDT and CDR2 YNNKEL (reference sequence). V shed 1 base and J shed 4 bases, with 13 bases lying between them. The CDR3 is 15 amino acids.

The chain uses TRBV6-6 and TRBJ1-5, with D uncertain. The CDR3 is made up of 15 amino acids. Germline V gene lookup returns CDR1 MNHNY and CDR2 SVGAGI (reference sequence). Trimming shortened V by 0 bases and J by 5 bases, and 11 bases separated the two germline ends. This CDR3 is CASSYSGRLDQPQHF. The CDR3 DNA follows: TGTGCCAGCAGTTACTCGGGCAGGTTAGATCAGCCCCAGCATTTT.

In its sample, this clone was seen once. The chain couples TRBV6-5 to TRBJ1-1; D gene ambiguous. CDR3 length: 13 residues. Germline CDR1 and CDR2: MNHEY and SVGAGI. The V end lost 4 bases, the J end lost 0 bases, and 6 bases lay between the germline ends. The CDR3 DNA follows: TGTGCCAGCAGTTTAAATCTGAACACTGAAGCTTTCTTT. This encodes CASSLNLNTEAFF.

This clone was picked up one time. The chain recombines TRBV6-2 or TRBV6-3 with TRBJ2-5; weak D call: TRBD2 (5 bases). The V end lost 0 bases, the J end lost 1 base, and 9 bases lay between the germline ends. This CDR3 is built from 15 residues. Germline values: CDR1 MNHEY, CDR2 SVGEGT. This CDR3 is CASSYSWRVQETQYF. In DNA, the CDR3 is TGTGCCAGCAGTTACTCGTGGCGGGTCCAAGAGACCCAGTACTTC.

This clone was observed a single time. V is TRBV4-1 and J is TRBJ1-3; D not certain. This CDR3 has 12 amino acids. Looked up from germline, CDR1 is MGHRA and CDR2 is YSYEKL. Deletions cut 1 base from V and 9 bases from J, with 7 bases between. For the CDR3, the DNA is TGCGCCAGCAGCCAAGCCGGTAGCACCATATATTTT. It codes for CASSQAGSTIYF.

This chain joins TRBV3-1 (or the pseudogene TRBV3-2) and TRBJ2-1; TRBD1 matches 7 bases. Per the germline V gene, CDR1 is LGHDT and CDR2 is YNNKEL (reference sequence). V was clipped by 5 bases and J by 9 bases; unmatched bases: 1. This CDR3 comprises 11 residues. CDR3: CASSNRGEQFF. DNA of the CDR3: TGTGCCAGCAGCAACAGGGGTGAGCAGTTCTTC.

V is TRBV29-1 and J is TRBJ1-2; weak D call: TRBD1 (5 bases). The CDR3 runs 15 residues. V was shortened by 2 bases and J by 7 bases, with 20 bases between the two germline ends. CDR1 is SQVTM, CDR2 ANQGSEA, per germline. CDR3 nucleotides: TGCAGCGTTGAAAAAGGGATTCCAGGCAGGGCTGGCTACACCTTC. Its protein is CSVEKGIPGRAGYTF.

The chain recombines TRBV11-3 with TRBJ2-7; 8 nucleotides line up with TRBD1. The germline V gene encodes CDR1 SGHNT and CDR2 YENEEA. CDR3 length: 14 residues. The J segment lost 7 bases and the V segment lost 4 bases, leaving 9 bases of the junction unmatched. The CDR3 here is CASSSSHRGYEQYF. The CDR3 DNA sequence: TGTGCCAGCAGCTCCTCACACAGGGGGTATGAGCAGTACTTC.

This chain joins TRBV4-2 and TRBJ2-3; 8 bases are a match to TRBD2. The CDR3 runs to 14 residues. Germline V gives CDR1 LGHNA, CDR2 YNFKEQ. V lost 7 bases to trimming and J lost 0 bases; unmatched junction nucleotides: 3. The DNA of the CDR3 is TGTGCCAGCACGACTAGCGCTAGCACAGATACGCAGTATTTT. It encodes CASTTSASTDTQYF.

The chain recombines TRBV7-2 with TRBJ1-5; TRBD1 is a possible D gene (5 bases). This CDR3 has 17 residues. Germline V gene data show CDR1 as SGHTA and CDR2 as FQGNSA. V was clipped by 4 bases and J by 4 bases, with 20 bases between them. The chain's CDR3 is CASSYTGQGGGNQPQHF. The CDR3 coding sequence is TGTGCCAGCAGCTATACTGGGCAGGGAGGTGGGAATCAGCCCCAGCATTTT.

The chain recombines TRBV10-3 with TRBJ1-1; 7 bases are shared with TRBD1. V lost 4 bases to trimming and J lost 8 bases; unmatched junction nucleotides: 4. This CDR3 has 12 residues. The germline V gene has CDR1 ENHRY and CDR2 SYGVKD. For the CDR3, the DNA is TGTGCCATCAGTGTTCAGGACAGGGAAGCTTTCTTT. This gives the protein CAISVQDREAFF.

The CDR3 sequence: CASSWLGGQGVRNEQFF. The CDR3, as DNA: TGTGCCAGCAGTTGGCTCGGAGGCCAGGGGGTCCGGAATGAGCAGTTCTTC. The chain recombines TRBV28 with TRBJ2-1, with TRBD1 matching over 7 bases. Germline CDR1 and CDR2: MDHEN and SYDVKM. The V and J ends lost 4 bases and 7 bases, in that order; junction bases with no gene match: 16. The CDR3 loop spans 17 amino acids.

In its sample, this clone was seen once. The chain carries TRBV18 and TRBJ1-1; D gene uncertain. Per germline, CDR1 KGHSH and CDR2 LQKENI. There are 16 residues in the CDR3. The V gene lost 3 bases and the J gene lost 8 bases, with 22 bases spanning the gap. The CDR3 spells CASSPLIEGQEVEAFF. In nucleotides, the CDR3 is TGTGCCAGCTCACCCCTAATCGAAGGCCAGGAAGTGGAAGCTTTCTTT.

The J gene is TRBJ2-1, the V gene TRBV5-1; 9 positions agree with TRBD2. The CDR3 covers 18 residues. V gave up 0 bases and J gave up 1 base; unmatched junction bases: 8. Germline V CDR1 and CDR2: SGHRS, YFSETQ. For the CDR3, the DNA is TGCGCCAGCAGCTTGGTGTGGCGGGGGGGCTTATCCTACAATGAGCAGTTCTTC. The encoded protein is CASSLVWRGGLSYNEQFF.

This clone was seen only once. This chain connects TRBV7-8 to TRBJ1-2, with a tentative D call TRBD1 (5 bases). CDR3 length: 14 amino acids. Trimming took off 5 bases at V and 4 bases at J, with 14 bases between the two ends. Germline loops: CDR1 SGHVS, CDR2 FQNEAQ. As DNA, the CDR3 is TGTGCCAGCAGCGCCCAGACAGTGTTCTATGGCTACACCTTC. It yields the protein CASSAQTVFYGYTF.

The chain couples TRBV3-1 (or the pseudogene TRBV3-2) to TRBJ1-5, with 11 bases lining up with TRBD1. Per the germline V gene, CDR1 is LGHDT and CDR2 is YNNKEL (reference sequence). The V and J ends lost 2 bases and 6 bases, in that order; junction bases with no gene match: 15. The CDR3 loop spans 19 amino acids. CDR3: CASSQSFSIGTGGAQPQHF. The CDR3 nucleotides are TGTGCCAGCAGCCAATCATTTTCCATCGGGACAGGGGGTGCTCAGCCCCAGCATTTT.

The chain employs TRBV5-1 and TRBJ1-1; 8 bases match TRBD1. V was pared by 3 bases and J by 5 bases, with 6 bases of the junction left unmatched. CDR1 is SGHRS and CDR2 is YFSETQ in the germline V gene. The CDR3 has 14 residues. This CDR3 is CASSWRTGRTEAFF. In DNA, the CDR3 is TGCGCCAGCAGCTGGCGGACAGGGAGGACTGAAGCTTTCTTT.

This rearrangement joins TRBV19 to TRBJ1-5; 9 bases are shared with TRBD1. The CDR3 extends over 15 amino acids. Trimming cost V 7 bases and J 3 bases; bases outside gene matches: 7. Germline V gene data show CDR1 as LNHDA and CDR2 as SQIVND (reference sequence). CDR3 sequence (DNA): TGTGCCAGTACTGCGGACAGGGGCTACAATCAGCCCCAGCATTTT. Residues: CASTADRGYNQPQHF.